The clone carrying this TCR beta chain was found once. Repertoires were generated with immunoSEQ multiplex PCR, while TCRdb's copy carries only in-frame clones and drops some. The repertoire holds over 100,000 clones, with about 91% as singletons. V lost 0 bases to trimming and J lost 1 base, with 6 bases between them. The CDR3 is 13 residues long. The germline CDR1 and CDR2 sequences are GTSNPN and SVGIG (reference sequence). This specimen belongs to a study of control samples from healthy donors and cancer patients. This rearrangement joins TRBV30 to TRBJ2-5; no clear D. This clonotype was sampled from a man aged 35 to 55 in good health. Sequencing was performed on blood. This CDR3 reads CAWSVGSQETQYF. CDR3 bases: TGTGCCTGGAGTGTCGGCAGCCAAGAGACCCAGTACTTC.